Below are 22 T cell receptor beta chains sequenced from a single sample in a study of blood T cell repertoires in COVID-19 (dated by TCRdb to the early 2020s). Libraries were prepared through the immunoSEQ multiplex PCR assay. Here the immuneACCESS table is served through TCRdb, limited to in-frame sequences with V and J called. Missing clones are a known gap in these copies; in checked studies unresolved V genes cover under half, and the rest lacks a known reason. The sample data list fewer than 500,000 clones, and 86% of these were observed just once. The ten most abundant clones make up 1.4% of the sample. The sequencing input was peripheral blood. The source is a woman aged 25 to 39 with active or convalescent COVID-19.

V usage is TRBV7-9 and J usage is TRBJ2-1, with D perhaps matching TRBD2 (6 bases). Trimming stripped 0 bases from V and 2 bases from J, with 14 bases between. The CDR3 covers 17 residues. CDR1 and CDR2 (germline): SEHNR, FQNEAQ (reference sequence). The CDR3 sequence: CASSLAGGRGTYNEQFF. Here the CDR3 DNA reads TGTGCCAGCAGCTTAGCGGGGGGAAGAGGGACCTACAATGAGCAGTTCTTC.

This clone has only a few counts. The V gene is TRBV15, the J gene TRBJ1-6; possible D gene TRBD1, 6 bases. The V and J ends lost 2 bases and 9 bases respectively, with 17 bases between them. Germline lookup yields CDR1 LNHNV and CDR2 YYDKDF (reference sequence). CDR3 size: 16 residues. Here the CDR3 DNA reads TGTGCCACCAGCAGACAAGGGGGGGGACCAGGTTCACCCCTCCACTTT. Its protein product is CATSRQGGGPGSPLHF.

The chain carries TRBV29-1 and TRBJ1-5; D unresolved. Germline assignment: CDR1 SQVTM and CDR2 ANQGSEA. The length of the CDR3 is 16 residues. The V gene lost 1 base and the J gene lost 0 bases, with 13 bases spanning the gap. Here the CDR3 DNA reads TGCAGCGTTGAAGCCTTGGGCGGGAATAGCAATCAGCCCCAGCATTTT. Protein sequence: CSVEALGGNSNQPQHF.

This rearrangement joins TRBV28 to TRBJ1-2, with 7 nucleotides matching TRBD1. Germline CDR1 is MDHEN and CDR2 is SYDVKM. With 6 bases clipped from V and 4 bases from J, the junction kept 5 bases outside the gene matches. This CDR3 is 13 amino acids long. DNA of the CDR3: TGTGCCAGCAGCGACAGGGAAGGCTATGGCTACACCTTC. Amino acid sequence: CASSDREGYGYTF.

This clone was counted a few times. The chain couples TRBV5-6 to TRBJ1-2, with D perhaps TRBD1 (6 bases). Trimming took off 1 base at V and 5 bases at J, with 12 bases between the two ends. Germline CDR1 is SGHDT and CDR2 is YYEEEE. This CDR3 has 14 residues. The CDR3 sequence: CASSLPTGNYGYTF. For the CDR3, the DNA is TGTGCCAGCAGCTTGCCCACAGGGAATTATGGCTACACCTTC.

The genes are TRBV19 and TRBJ2-1; 9 bases map to TRBD1. The CDR3 is 14 amino acids. The V and J ends lost 6 bases and 8 bases, in that order; junction bases with no gene match: 8. The germline V gene has CDR1 LNHDA and CDR2 SQIVND (reference sequence). The CDR3 reads CASRWTGEAHEQFF. Here the CDR3 DNA reads TGTGCCAGTAGGTGGACAGGGGAGGCGCATGAGCAGTTCTTC.

This chain connects TRBV4-1 to TRBJ2-5; 12 bases are a match to TRBD1. V lost 5 bases and J lost 5; bases outside the gene matches: 6. CDR3 size: 15 residues. Germline V gene data show CDR1 as MGHRA and CDR2 as YSYEKL. The CDR3 loop is CASSGGDRGHETQYF. In DNA form, the CDR3 reads TGCGCCAGCAGCGGAGGGGACAGGGGGCATGAGACCCAGTACTTC.

In this sample, this clone turned up a few times. The chain couples TRBV19 to TRBJ1-2; 9 bases are a match to TRBD1. V shed 4 bases, J shed 6 bases, and the junction held 3 bases outside the gene matches. Germline values: CDR1 LNHDA, CDR2 SQIVND (reference sequence). This CDR3 has 13 amino acids. The CDR3 coding sequence is TGTGCCAGTAGTACCCGGACAGGGGATGGCTACACCTTC. It codes for CASSTRTGDGYTF.

The chain carries TRBV20-1 and TRBJ1-4; D is undetermined. The CDR3 spans 13 residues. The germline V gene has CDR1 DFQATT and CDR2 SNEGSKA (reference sequence). V was clipped by 3 bases and J by 5 bases, with 10 bases between them. The DNA of the CDR3 is TGCAGTGCTAGTTCTGGAGGGAATGAAAAACTGTTTTTT. As protein: CSASSGGNEKLFF.

This clone appeared a single time. The chain joins TRBV20-1 to TRBJ2-3; the match to TRBD2 covers 13 bases. The CDR3 is 16 amino acids. Germline V gives CDR1 DFQATT, CDR2 SNEGSKA (reference sequence). The V gene end was trimmed by 3 bases and the J gene end by 0 bases; junction bases not matched to a gene: 3. This CDR3 reads CSASSGLAGSTDTQYF. The CDR3, as DNA: TGCAGTGCTAGTTCGGGACTAGCGGGGAGCACAGATACGCAGTATTTT.

This chain uses TRBV5-1 with TRBJ2-3; 8 bases are shared with TRBD2. The trim removed 3 bases at V and 5 bases at J, leaving 8 bases unmatched. Germline V gene lookup returns CDR1 SGHRS and CDR2 YFSETQ. This CDR3 has 15 residues. Here the CDR3 DNA reads TGCGCCAGCAGCTCCAGCGGGGGCAGGGGAGATACGCAGTATTTT. The encoded protein is CASSSSGGRGDTQYF. Full variable domain (rest looked up from reference TRBV5-1 and TRBJ2-3): KAGVTQTPRYLIKTRGQQVTLSCSPISGHRSVSWYQQTPGQGLQFLFEYFSETQRNKGNFPGRFSGRQFSNSRSEMNVSTLELGDSALYLCASSSSGGRGDTQYFGPGTRLTVL.

This clone showed up just once. This chain uses TRBV2 with TRBJ2-7; no firm D call. The V end was cut by 6 bases, the J end by 2 bases, with 11 bases between. This CDR3 is 13 amino acids long. The germline V gene has CDR1 SNHLY and CDR2 FYNNEI. CDR3 region: CASRFTSAYEQYF. In DNA, the CDR3 is TGTGCCAGCAGGTTTACCAGCGCCTACGAGCAGTACTTC.

V usage is TRBV12-3 or TRBV12-4 and J usage is TRBJ2-1; D possibly corresponds to TRBD2 (6 bases). The V end was cut by 8 bases, the J end by 10 bases, with 18 bases between. The CDR3 runs 13 residues. CDR3: CASVAGRLGEQFF. The DNA for the CDR3 is TGTGCCAGCGTGGCGGGACGACTCGGGGAGCAGTTCTTC.

The chain is built from TRBV11-2 and TRBJ2-3; D not resolved. V lost 1 base and J lost 0, with 8 bases in between. CDR3 size: 15 residues. Germline V gene sequence: CDR1 SGHAT, CDR2 FQNNGV. CDR3 protein: CASSLVTVSTDTQYF. CDR3 sequence (DNA): TGTGCCAGCAGCTTAGTTACGGTTAGCACAGATACGCAGTATTTT.

This clone was counted once. The V call is TRBV3-1 (or the pseudogene TRBV3-2), the J call TRBJ2-1; 7 bases agree with TRBD2. The J segment lost 4 bases and the V segment lost 0 bases, leaving 3 bases of the junction unmatched. The CDR3 sequence is 15 residues long. Germline V gives CDR1 LGHDT, CDR2 YNNKEL (reference sequence). CDR3 amino acids: CASSQETSSYNEQFF. CDR3 DNA: TGTGCCAGCAGCCAAGAGACTAGCAGTTACAATGAGCAGTTCTTC.

This chain uses TRBV7-2 with TRBJ1-5, with D hard to call. Trimming left V 2 bases short and J 4 bases short, with 12 bases between. This CDR3 is 15 amino acids long. Germline CDR1 reads SGHTA; CDR2 reads FQGNSA. This CDR3 reads CASSLYAGKNQPQHF. The CDR3 region has the DNA TGTGCCAGCAGCTTATACGCGGGCAAGAATCAGCCCCAGCATTTT.

A few counts support this clone. This sequence joins TRBV7-7 and TRBJ2-3; 8 nucleotides line up with TRBD2. Trimming took 5 bases from V and 4 from J; bases not matched to a gene: 8. The CDR3 contains 15 residues. CDR1 and CDR2 (germline): SSHAT, FNYEAQ (reference sequence). CDR3 DNA: TGTGCCAGCAGCCATACGACTAGCGACGCAGATACGCAGTATTTT. This encodes CASSHTTSDADTQYF.

V usage is TRBV2 and J usage is TRBJ1-2, with 9 bases that match TRBD1. CDR1 and CDR2 (germline): SNHLY, FYNNEI. The V segment lost 0 bases and the J segment 9 bases; nucleotides outside the gene matches: 8. The length of the CDR3 is 15 residues. Written as DNA, the CDR3 is TGTGCCAGCAGTGAAGCGAGGACAGGGGCTTCGAGCTACACCTTC. This codes for CASSEARTGASSYTF. The variable domain in full, completed from reference TRBV2 and TRBJ1-2, reads EPEVTQTPSHQVTQMGQEVILRCVPISNHLYFYWYRQILGQKVEFLVSFYNNEISEKSEIFDDQFSVERPDGSNFTLKIRSTKLEDSAMYFCASSEARTGASSYTFGSGTRLTVV.

This clone turned up a few times. V gene TRBV7-2 combines with J gene TRBJ2-1, with D possibly matching TRBD2 (6 bases). The V gene's germline CDR1 is SGHTA and CDR2 FQGNSA. The CDR3 consists of 17 residues. The ends were cut back, 0 bases at V and 1 base at J, with 13 bases in the middle. This CDR3 is CASSLAASGGSYNEQFF. In DNA form, the CDR3 reads TGTGCCAGCAGCTTAGCTGCTTCCGGGGGTTCCTACAATGAGCAGTTCTTC.

The chain is built from TRBV2 and TRBJ1-2, with TRBD1 identical over 7 bases. CDR3 size: 15 residues. V dropped 7 bases and J dropped 3; count of bases not matched to a gene: 11. Looked up from germline, CDR1 is SNHLY and CDR2 is FYNNEI. The CDR3 nucleotides read TGTGCCAGCACCAGACCGGGGACAGCTTACTATGGCTACACCTTC. Translated, it gives CASTRPGTAYYGYTF.

This rearrangement joins TRBV6-2 or TRBV6-3 to TRBJ2-1; D remains ambiguous. The germline V gene has CDR1 MNHEY and CDR2 SVGEGT. The germline V and J ends were trimmed by 2 bases and 4 bases, with 12 bases remaining between them. The CDR3 sequence is 15 residues long. CDR3 coding DNA: TGTGCCAGCAGTTACCTTTCTCCACTTTACAATGAGCAGTTCTTC. Translated: CASSYLSPLYNEQFF.

This chain joins TRBV29-1 and TRBJ1-2, with TRBD1 matching 8 bases. The junction had 11 bases not matched to a gene; V was cut back by 1 base and J by 4 bases. The CDR3 has 16 amino acids. From germline, CDR1 is SQVTM and CDR2 ANQGSEA. The CDR3 here is CSVEGQGAGGTYGYTF. CDR3 bases: TGCAGCGTTGAAGGGCAGGGGGCCGGGGGGACCTATGGCTACACCTTC.